Listed below are T cell receptor beta chains from one sample, sequenced in a study of T-cell memory formation after mild COVID-19. TCRdb redid the calling of the 5' RACE reads with MiXCR, one entry per CDR3 protein. The sample lists 100,000 to 150,000 distinct CDR3 sequences, approximately 5.9% occurring once. Sequenced: PBMCs or a T cell subset sorted from them (not recorded which). The source is an adult woman who had mild COVID-19 (a few samples of this study predate the infection). Cell type and time point are not known. The conserved cysteine and the conserved F or W are not part of the CDR3 here. The order of the fields is V gene, CDR3 protein.

V: TRBV29-1
CDR3: SVARSQETQY

V: TRBV27
CDR3: ASRSGQGHTGELF

V: TRBV2
CDR3: ASEGVNSAKQF

V: TRBV12-3/TRBV12-4
CDR3: ASSPTRGTAEAYNEQF

V: TRBV12-3/TRBV12-4
CDR3: ASSRTTGGVRVGYT

V: TRBV5-4
CDR3: ASSREEANYGYT

V: TRBV12-3/TRBV12-4
CDR3: ASSSAPSYGYT

V: TRBV5-1
CDR3: ASREGRGVSGYT

V: TRBV20-1
CDR3: SARVGAYQDQPQH

V: TRBV29-1
CDR3: SVGAAQDTQY

V: TRBV12-3/TRBV12-4
CDR3: ASKENRDIQY

V: TRBV2
CDR3: ASSEWTEPTNEKLF

V: TRBV7-2
CDR3: ASSLGDRGGYGYT

V: TRBV5-1
CDR3: ASSSQGPHSPDTQY

V: TRBV30
CDR3: ACQSGTRHNEQF

V: TRBV2
CDR3: ASSNGG

V: TRBV10-3
CDR3: AIRGTRGNYGYT

V: TRBV29-1
CDR3: SVTGESQNIQY

V: TRBV20-1
CDR3: SAQKPGQSQQNIQY

V: TRBV29-1
CDR3: SVEDPWRMNTEAF

V: TRBV5-1
CDR3: ASSYPVGQGDYGYT

V: TRBV11-2
CDR3: ASNFNAGTGMNTEAF

V: TRBV30
CDR3: AWSLGPGQPQH

V: TRBV25-1
CDR3: ASSQSGTASNQPQH

V: TRBV6-5
CDR3: ATSFGGEQY

V: TRBV21-1
CDR3: ASSPPPPQGSNIQY

V: TRBV7-9
CDR3: ASSLRAEVSYNEQF

V: TRBV9
CDR3: ASSVDADTDTQY

V: TRBV12-3/TRBV12-4
CDR3: ASTQVGGAWEQY

V: TRBV5-1
CDR3: ASSLAGNTEAF

V: TRBV7-2
CDR3: ASSLDQLAGGNLETQY

V: TRBV25-1
CDR3: ASSDPRLNYGYT

V: TRBV5-1
CDR3: ASSLIAGVVVETQY

V: TRBV12-3/TRBV12-4
CDR3: ASRPWTGSTEAF

V: TRBV5-1
CDR3: ASSLPGKETQY

V: TRBV20-1
CDR3: SAASGRSGSEQF

V: TRBV6-6
CDR3: ASRQGGSDNSPLH

V: TRBV6-6
CDR3: ASSYSGVDGYT

V: TRBV7-8
CDR3: ASSPGTKESPLH

V: TRBV6-1
CDR3: ASSNKGSLYGYT

V: TRBV5-1
CDR3: ASSNPRGYNEQF

V: TRBV24-1
CDR3: ATSDGFEAF

V: TRBV5-4
CDR3: ASSDRTHPGGETQY

V: TRBV12-3/TRBV12-4
CDR3: ASSLGLGDTQY

V: TRBV12-3/TRBV12-4
CDR3: ASSSPSWSSGNTIY

V: TRBV7-9
CDR3: ASSLDRGSNSPLH

V: TRBV7-9
CDR3: ASSPTRGGNEKLF

V: TRBV5-1
CDR3: ASSWTGGSSTDTQY

V: TRBV7-9
CDR3: ASSKTGGGYNEQF

V: TRBV7-6
CDR3: ASSLALGAGELF

V: TRBV20-1
CDR3: SAALAGRETQY

V: TRBV20-1
CDR3: SAPRGGGRNTEAF

V: TRBV29-1
CDR3: SSRQLQETQY

V: TRBV5-1
CDR3: ASSLAQREGNIQY

V: TRBV7-7
CDR3: ASSLSPGGDTQY

V: TRBV4-3
CDR3: ASSQDSRGRGSETQY

V: TRBV7-2
CDR3: ASSRAGTQETQY

V: TRBV5-1
CDR3: ASSLGVTGQGPGEQY

V: TRBV29-1
CDR3: SVPGGGKNIQY

V: TRBV5-1
CDR3: ASSLVQVGGSYNEQF